This T cell receptor (beta chain) appears in the sequencing data of a study of shared clonotypes between healthy human individuals. From germline, CDR1 is SGHRS and CDR2 YFSETQ. This CDR3 has 14 amino acids. V shed 0 bases and J shed 8 bases, with 13 bases lying between them. General observations from the study: Only a few donors were included, so the genetic and exposure-history diversity represented was limited.

Remarks on this clone: Antigen unknown.

Measured with immunoSEQ multiplex PCR; TCRdb has only the in-frame clones, and not every one. Seen here are around 510,000 clones, around three quarters observed once, and the top ten hold about 12%. V usage is TRBV5-1 and J usage is TRBJ2-3; possible D gene TRBD1, 6 bases. The sequenced sample was PBMCs. This sequence was found in a middle-aged woman in good health. Some clones in this sample may be carry-over from other donors' samples. Here the CDR3 reads CASSLAGALGTQYF. CDR3 coding DNA: TGCGCCAGCAGCTTGGCAGGGGCTCTAGGTACGCAGTATTTT.